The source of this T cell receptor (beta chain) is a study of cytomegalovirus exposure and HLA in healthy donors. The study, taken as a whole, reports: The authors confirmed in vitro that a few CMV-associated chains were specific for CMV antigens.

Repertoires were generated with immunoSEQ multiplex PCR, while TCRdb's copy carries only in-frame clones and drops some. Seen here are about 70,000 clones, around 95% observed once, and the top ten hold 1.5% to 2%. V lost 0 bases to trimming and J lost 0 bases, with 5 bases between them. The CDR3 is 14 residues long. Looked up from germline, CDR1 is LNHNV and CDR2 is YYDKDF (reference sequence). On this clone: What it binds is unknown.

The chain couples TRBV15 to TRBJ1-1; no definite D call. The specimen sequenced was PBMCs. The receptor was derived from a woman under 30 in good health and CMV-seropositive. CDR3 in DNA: TGTGCCACCAGCAGAGATGTAGTGAACACTGAAGCTTTCTTT. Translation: CATSRDVVNTEAFF.